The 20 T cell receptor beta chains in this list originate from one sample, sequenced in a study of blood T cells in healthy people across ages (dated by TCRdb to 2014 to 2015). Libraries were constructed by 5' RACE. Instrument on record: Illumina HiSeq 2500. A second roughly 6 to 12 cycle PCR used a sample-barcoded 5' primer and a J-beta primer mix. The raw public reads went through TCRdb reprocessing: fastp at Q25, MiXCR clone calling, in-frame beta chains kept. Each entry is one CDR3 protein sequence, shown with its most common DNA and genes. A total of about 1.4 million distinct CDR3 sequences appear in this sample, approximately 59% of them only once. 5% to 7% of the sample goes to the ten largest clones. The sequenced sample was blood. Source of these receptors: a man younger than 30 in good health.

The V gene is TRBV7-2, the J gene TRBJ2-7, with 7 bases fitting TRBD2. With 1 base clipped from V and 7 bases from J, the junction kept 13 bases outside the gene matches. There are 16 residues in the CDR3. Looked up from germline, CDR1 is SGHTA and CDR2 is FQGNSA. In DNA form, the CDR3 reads TGTGCCAGCAGCTTAGTGGCGGGGGAGTTCTACAATGAGCAGTACTTC. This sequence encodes CASSLVAGEFYNEQYF.

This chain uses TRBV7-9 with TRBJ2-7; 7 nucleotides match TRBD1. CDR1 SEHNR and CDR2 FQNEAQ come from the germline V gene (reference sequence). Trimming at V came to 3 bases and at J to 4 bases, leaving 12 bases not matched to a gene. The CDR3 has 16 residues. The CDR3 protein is CASSFPTGKDLYEQYF. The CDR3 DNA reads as TGTGCCAGCAGCTTTCCGACAGGGAAGGATTTATACGAGCAGTACTTC.

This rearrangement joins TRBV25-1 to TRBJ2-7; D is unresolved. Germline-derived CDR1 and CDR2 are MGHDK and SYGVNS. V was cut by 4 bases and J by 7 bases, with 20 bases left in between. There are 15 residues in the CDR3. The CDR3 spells CASSGTQLSVGEQYF. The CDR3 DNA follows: TGTGCCAGCAGTGGGACCCAGCTATCCGTGGGGGAGCAGTACTTC.

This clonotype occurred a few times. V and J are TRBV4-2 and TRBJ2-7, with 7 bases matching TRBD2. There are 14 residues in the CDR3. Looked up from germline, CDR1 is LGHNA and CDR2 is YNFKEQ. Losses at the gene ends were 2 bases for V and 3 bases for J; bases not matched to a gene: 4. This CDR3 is CASSQIGTIYEQYF. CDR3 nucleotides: TGTGCCAGCAGCCAAATAGGGACTATCTACGAGCAGTACTTC.

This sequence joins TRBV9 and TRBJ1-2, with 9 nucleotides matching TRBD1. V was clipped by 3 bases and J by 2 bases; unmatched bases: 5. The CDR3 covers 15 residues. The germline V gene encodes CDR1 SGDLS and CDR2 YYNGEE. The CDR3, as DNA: TGTGCCAGCAGCGCCCGGACAGGGGAGAACTATGGCTACACCTTC. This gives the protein CASSARTGENYGYTF.

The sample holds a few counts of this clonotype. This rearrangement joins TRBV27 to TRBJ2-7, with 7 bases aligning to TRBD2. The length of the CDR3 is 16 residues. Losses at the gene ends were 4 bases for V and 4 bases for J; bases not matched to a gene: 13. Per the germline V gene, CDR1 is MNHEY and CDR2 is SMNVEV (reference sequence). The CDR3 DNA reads TGTGCCAGCAGTTCGACCCTGACTAGCAGACTGTACGAGCAGTACTTC. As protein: CASSSTLTSRLYEQYF.

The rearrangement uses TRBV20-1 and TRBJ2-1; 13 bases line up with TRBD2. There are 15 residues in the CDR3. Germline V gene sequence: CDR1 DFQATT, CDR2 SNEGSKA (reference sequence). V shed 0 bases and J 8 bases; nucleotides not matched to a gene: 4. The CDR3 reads CSARDGTSGVYEQFF. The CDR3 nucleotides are TGCAGTGCTAGAGATGGGACTAGCGGGGTCTATGAGCAGTTCTTC.

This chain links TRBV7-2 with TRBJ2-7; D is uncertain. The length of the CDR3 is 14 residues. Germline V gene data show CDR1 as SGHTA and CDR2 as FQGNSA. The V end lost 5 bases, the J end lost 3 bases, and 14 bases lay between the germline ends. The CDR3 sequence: CASSPVGSNYEQYF. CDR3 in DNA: TGTGCCAGCAGCCCCGTCGGGTCCAACTACGAGCAGTACTTC. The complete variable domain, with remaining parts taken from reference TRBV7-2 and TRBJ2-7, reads GAGVSQSPSNKVTEKGKDVELRCDPISGHTALYWYRQSLGQGLEFLIYFQGNSAPDKSGLPSDRFSAERTGGSVSTLTIQRTQQEDSAVYLCASSPVGSNYEQYFGPGTRLTVT.

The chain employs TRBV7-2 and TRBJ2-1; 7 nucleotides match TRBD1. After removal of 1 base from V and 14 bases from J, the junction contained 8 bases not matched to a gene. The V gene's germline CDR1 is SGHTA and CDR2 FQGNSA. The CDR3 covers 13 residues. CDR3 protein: CASSLGIGQGEFF. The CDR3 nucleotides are TGTGCCAGCAGCTTAGGGATAGGGCAGGGGGAGTTCTTC.

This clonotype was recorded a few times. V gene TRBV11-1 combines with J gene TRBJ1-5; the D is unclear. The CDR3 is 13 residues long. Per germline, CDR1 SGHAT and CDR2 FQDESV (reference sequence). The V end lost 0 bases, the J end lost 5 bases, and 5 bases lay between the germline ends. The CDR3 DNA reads TGTGCCAGCAGCTTAGCTTGGGATCAGCCCCAGCATTTT. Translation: CASSLAWDQPQHF.

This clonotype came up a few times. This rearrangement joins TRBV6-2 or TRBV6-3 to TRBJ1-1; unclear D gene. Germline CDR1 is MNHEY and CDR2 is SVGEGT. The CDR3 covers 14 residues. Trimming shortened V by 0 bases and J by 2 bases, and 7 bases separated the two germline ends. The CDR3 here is CASSYSRENTEAFF. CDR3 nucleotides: TGTGCCAGCAGTTACTCGCGCGAAAACACTGAAGCTTTCTTT.

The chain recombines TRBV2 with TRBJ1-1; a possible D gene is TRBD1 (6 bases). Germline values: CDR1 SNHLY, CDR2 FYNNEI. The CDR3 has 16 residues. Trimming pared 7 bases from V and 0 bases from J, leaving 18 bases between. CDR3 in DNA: TGTGCCAGCACCGAGGGGGGGTACAGGATGAACACTGAAGCTTTCTTT. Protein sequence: CASTEGGYRMNTEAFF.

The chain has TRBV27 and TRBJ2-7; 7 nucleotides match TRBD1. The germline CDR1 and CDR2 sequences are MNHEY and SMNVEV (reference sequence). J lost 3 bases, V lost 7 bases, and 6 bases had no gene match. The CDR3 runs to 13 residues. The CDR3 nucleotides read TGTGCCAGCAAGGGGCAGGGGGTCTACGAGCAGTACTTC. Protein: CASKGQGVYEQYF.

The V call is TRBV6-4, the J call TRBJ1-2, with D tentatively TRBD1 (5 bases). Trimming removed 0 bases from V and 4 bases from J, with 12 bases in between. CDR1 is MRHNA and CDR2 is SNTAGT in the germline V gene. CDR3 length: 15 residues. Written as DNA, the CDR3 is TGTGCCAGCAGTGACTCGGCGGGGCTTGGCTATGGCTACACCTTC. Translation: CASSDSAGLGYGYTF.

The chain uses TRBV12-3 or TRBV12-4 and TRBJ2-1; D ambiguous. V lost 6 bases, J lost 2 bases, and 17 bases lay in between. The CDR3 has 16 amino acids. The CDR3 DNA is TGTGCCAGCAGCGTACCTAGGAAGGGAACCTACAATGAGCAGTTCTTC. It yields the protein CASSVPRKGTYNEQFF.

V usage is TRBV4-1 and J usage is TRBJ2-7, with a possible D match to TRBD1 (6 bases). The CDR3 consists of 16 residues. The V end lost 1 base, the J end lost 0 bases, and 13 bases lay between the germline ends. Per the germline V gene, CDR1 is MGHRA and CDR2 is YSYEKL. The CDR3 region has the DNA TGCGCCAGCAGCCAAGCATGGGACATGAGCTCCTACGAGCAGTACTTC. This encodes CASSQAWDMSSYEQYF.

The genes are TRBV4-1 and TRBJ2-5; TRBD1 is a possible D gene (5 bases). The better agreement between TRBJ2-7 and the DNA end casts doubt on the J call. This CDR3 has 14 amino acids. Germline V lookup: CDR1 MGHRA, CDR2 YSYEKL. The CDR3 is CASSQGADTCEQYF. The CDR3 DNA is TGCGCCAGCAGCCAAGGGGCGGACACCTGCGAGCAGTACTTC.

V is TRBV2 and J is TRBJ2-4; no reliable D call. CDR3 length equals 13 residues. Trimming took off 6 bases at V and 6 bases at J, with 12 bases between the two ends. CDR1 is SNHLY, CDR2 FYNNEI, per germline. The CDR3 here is CASSLGWGNIQYF. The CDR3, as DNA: TGTGCCAGCAGCTTAGGCTGGGGAAACATTCAGTACTTC.

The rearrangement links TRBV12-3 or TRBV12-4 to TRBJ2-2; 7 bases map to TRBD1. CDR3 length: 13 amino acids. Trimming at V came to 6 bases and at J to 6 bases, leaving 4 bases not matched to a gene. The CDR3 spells CASSYDRAGELFF. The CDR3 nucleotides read TGTGCCAGCAGCTATGACAGGGCCGGGGAGCTGTTTTTT.

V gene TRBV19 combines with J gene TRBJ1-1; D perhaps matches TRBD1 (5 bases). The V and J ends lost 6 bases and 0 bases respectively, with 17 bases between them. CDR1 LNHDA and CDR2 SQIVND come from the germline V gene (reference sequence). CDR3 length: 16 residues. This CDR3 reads CASRETVLRLNTEAFF. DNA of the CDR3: TGTGCCAGTAGGGAGACAGTCCTCCGCCTGAACACTGAAGCTTTCTTT.